This TCR beta chain comes out of a study of shared clonotypes between healthy human individuals. Study-wide findings and caveats: Naive CD4 clonotypes were shared across a handful of donors at about 5%.

CD8 cells classed as naive were CD45RO-negative and positively selected for CCR7, excluding terminally differentiated effector memory CD45RA+ cells. Between the trimmed V and J ends, which lost 3 bases and 0 bases, there was a span of 9 bases. The germline V gene has CDR1 LGHNA and CDR2 YSLEER. The CDR3 runs 14 residues. In the study's own analysis: With immunoSEQ giving junction-only sequences and no quality scores, filtering differed. Generated by immunoSEQ multiplex PCR, the TCRdb table keeps only in-frame clones and is missing some. For V, J and clone size, that table is used; D and trimming come from the DNA. In the table there are some 2.1 million clones, about 94% of which are singletons. As to this clone: Its antigen remains unidentified. This sample includes further DNA sequences coding for the same CDR3.

Sequenced: naive CD8+ T cells sorted from blood. V usage is TRBV4-3 and J usage is TRBJ2-7; D unresolved. The receptor was isolated from a man aged 18 to 35 in good health. In DNA form, the CDR3 reads TGCGCCAGCAGCCAGGAATGGACCTCCTACGAGCAGTACTTC. Encoded protein: CASSQEWTSYEQYF.